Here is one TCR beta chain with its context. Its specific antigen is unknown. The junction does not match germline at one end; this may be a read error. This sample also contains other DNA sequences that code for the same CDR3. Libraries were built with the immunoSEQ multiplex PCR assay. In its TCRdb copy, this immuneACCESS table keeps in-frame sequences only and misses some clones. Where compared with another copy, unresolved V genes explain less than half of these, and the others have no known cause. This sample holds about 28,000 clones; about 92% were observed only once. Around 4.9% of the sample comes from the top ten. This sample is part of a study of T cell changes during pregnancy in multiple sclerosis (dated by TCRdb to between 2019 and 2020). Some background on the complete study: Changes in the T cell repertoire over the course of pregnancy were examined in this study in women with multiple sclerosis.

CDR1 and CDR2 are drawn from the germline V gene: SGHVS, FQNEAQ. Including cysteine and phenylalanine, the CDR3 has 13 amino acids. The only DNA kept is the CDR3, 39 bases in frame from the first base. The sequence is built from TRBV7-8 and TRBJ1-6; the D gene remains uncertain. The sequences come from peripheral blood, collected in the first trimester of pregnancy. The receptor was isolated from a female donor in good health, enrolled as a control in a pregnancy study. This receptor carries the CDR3 CASSLQYNSPLHF. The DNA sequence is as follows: TGCGCCAGCAGCTTACAGTATAATTCACCCCTCCACTTT.